This TCR beta chain was found in a study of T cell responses to AZD1222 COVID-19 vaccine. As concerns this clone: Other DNA sequences from this sample encode an identical CDR3 as well.

The table came from immunoSEQ multiplex PCR; TCRdb's copy has only in-frame clones and leaves some out. The sample lists around 120,000 clones; approximately 94% were seen once. Sequences were derived from peripheral blood, sampled 28 days after the second AZD1222 dose. This TCR was sampled from an adult who received the AZD1222 COVID-19 vaccine.

Here the CDR3 reads CASSFGQDYGYTF. CDR3 DNA sequence: TGTGCCAGCAGCTTCGGACAGGACTATGGCTACACCTTC. The chain recombines TRBV7-2 with TRBJ1-2; 7 nucleotides agree with TRBD1. The CDR3 has 13 residues. CDR1 is SGHTA, CDR2 FQGNSA, per germline. Trimming removed 3 bases from V and 3 bases from J; junction bases left unmatched: 1.